The 26 T cell receptor beta chains presented below share a single source sample, sequenced in a study of blood T cell repertoires in COVID-19. Libraries were prepared by immunoSEQ multiplex PCR; TCRdb keeps only in-frame clonotypes and omits some of them. The sample records hundreds of thousands of clones, 86% being singletons. The sample comprised peripheral blood. The source is a woman under 40 with active or convalescent COVID-19.

The chain combines TRBV10-3 with TRBJ1-1; 7 nucleotides line up with TRBD1. Germline CDR1 ENHRY, CDR2 SYGVKD. CDR3 length: 14 amino acids. V shed 1 base and J 6 bases; nucleotides not matched to a gene: 5. CDR3 sequence (DNA): TGTGCCATCAGTGAGTACAGGGGTGTCTCTGAAGCTTTCTTT. Protein sequence: CAISEYRGVSEAFF.

This rearrangement joins TRBV29-1 to TRBJ1-4; the D gene is possibly TRBD1 (5 bases). This CDR3 has 15 amino acids. CDR1 is SQVTM, CDR2 ANQGSEA, per germline. V shed 0 bases and J shed 8 bases, with 16 bases lying between them. CDR3 loop: CSVEDRGGEGEKLFF. CDR3 bases: TGCAGCGTTGAAGACCGCGGGGGAGAAGGGGAAAAACTGTTTTTT. Complete variable domain (other parts from reference TRBV29-1 and TRBJ1-4): SAVISQKPSRDICQRGTSLTIQCQVDSQVTMMFWYRQQPGQSLTLIATANQGSEATYESGFVIDKFPISRPNLTFSTLTVSNMSPEDSSIYLCSVEDRGGEGEKLFFGSGTQLSVL.

This chain links TRBV4-1 with TRBJ2-5, with a tentative D call TRBD2 (5 bases). The CDR3 is made up of 13 amino acids. V gave up 5 bases and J gave up 6 bases, with 13 bases separating them. Germline V gene sequence: CDR1 MGHRA, CDR2 YSYEKL. The CDR3 region is CASSSGLAKTQYF. The CDR3 DNA sequence: TGCGCCAGCAGCTCAGGACTGGCAAAGACCCAGTACTTC.

The J gene is TRBJ2-5, the V gene TRBV5-1; 8 nucleotides align to TRBD1. CDR1 is SGHRS and CDR2 is YFSETQ in the germline V gene. CDR3 length: 13 amino acids. V shed 4 bases and J 6 bases; nucleotides not matched to a gene: 5. The CDR3 DNA is TGCGCCAGCAGCCCTGGGGACAGGCAGACCCAGTACTTC. This encodes CASSPGDRQTQYF.

On this clone itself: Other DNA sequences in this specimen translate into the identical CDR3. J is TRBJ1-5 and V is TRBV15; no definite D call. Trimming removed 0 bases from V and 2 bases from J, with 5 bases in between. Germline-derived CDR1 and CDR2 are LNHNV and YYDKDF (reference sequence). The CDR3 is 14 amino acids. The CDR3 protein is CATSRDRGNQPQHF. CDR3 bases: TGTGCCACCAGCAGAGATCGTGGCAATCAGCCCCAGCATTTT.

V gene TRBV6-6 combines with J gene TRBJ1-5; D is perhaps TRBD1 (5 bases). CDR1 and CDR2 from the germline V gene are MNHNY and SVGAGI (reference sequence). Trimming left V 6 bases short and J 7 bases short, with 13 bases between. The CDR3 totals 13 residues. CDR3 amino acids: CASRRTFNQPQHF. CDR3 nucleotide sequence: TGTGCCAGCAGGCGGACATTCAACCAGCCCCAGCATTTT.

The chain links TRBV12-3 or TRBV12-4 to TRBJ1-2; 8 bases match TRBD1. This CDR3 spans 13 amino acids. V shed 5 bases and J 8 bases; nucleotides not matched to a gene: 7. For the CDR3, the DNA is TGTGCCAGCAGTGGGGGACAGGCCGACGGCTACACCTTC. Protein: CASSGGQADGYTF.

V is TRBV11-1 and J is TRBJ2-7; D might be TRBD2 (5 bases). The ends were cut back, 5 bases at V and 0 bases at J, with 14 bases in the middle. The CDR3 is made up of 15 amino acids. Germline lookup yields CDR1 SGHAT and CDR2 FQDESV (reference sequence). CDR3 amino acids: CASSPSGISSYEQYF. The DNA for the CDR3 is TGTGCCAGCAGCCCGTCGGGGATTAGCTCCTACGAGCAGTACTTC.

The chain is built from TRBV12-3 or TRBV12-4 and TRBJ2-2, with D unclear. This CDR3 is built from 13 residues. The germline V and J ends were trimmed by 6 bases and 6 bases, with 11 bases remaining between them. The CDR3 protein is CASSQRQAGELFF. The DNA of the CDR3 is TGTGCCAGCAGCCAAAGACAAGCCGGGGAGCTGTTTTTT.

V usage is TRBV7-9 and J usage is TRBJ2-1, with D maybe TRBD1 (6 bases). V lost 3 bases and J 9 bases, leaving 15 bases between the germline ends. This CDR3 comprises 14 residues. CDR1 is SEHNR and CDR2 is FQNEAQ in the germline V gene (reference sequence). CDR3 protein: CASSFQTRGFEQFF. The CDR3 DNA is TGTGCCAGCAGCTTCCAAACCAGGGGTTTTGAGCAGTTCTTC. The whole variable domain, remainder taken from reference TRBV7-9 and TRBJ2-1, is DTGVSQNPRHKITKRGQNVTFRCDPISEHNRLYWYRQTLGQGPEFLTYFQNEAQLEKSRLLSDRFSAERPKGSFSTLEIQRTEQGDSAMYLCASSFQTRGFEQFFGPGTRLTVL.

The CDR3 loop is CASSYESTGAYGYTF. CDR3 sequence (DNA): TGTGCCAGCAGTTACGAATCAACAGGGGCTTATGGCTACACCTTC. The chain links TRBV6-5 to TRBJ1-2, with 7 bases fitting TRBD1. The CDR3 is made up of 15 amino acids. V was clipped by 2 bases and J by 5 bases; unmatched bases: 8. Germline-derived CDR1 and CDR2 are MNHEY and SVGAGI.

Concerning this clone itself: Different DNA sequences within this sample yield the same CDR3. The chain is built from TRBV18 and TRBJ2-5; D is unclear. Trimming removed 0 bases from V and 4 bases from J, with 3 bases in between. CDR1 is KGHSH, CDR2 LQKENI, per germline. The CDR3 has 12 amino acids. DNA of the CDR3: TGTGCCAGCTCACCACCGAGAGAGACCCAGTACTTC. Translating it yields CASSPPRETQYF.

This clone was observed a single time. The rearrangement uses TRBV28 and TRBJ1-1; 8 nucleotides agree with TRBD1. Germline V gene data show CDR1 as MDHEN and CDR2 as SYDVKM. The CDR3 contains 18 residues. V lost 8 bases, J lost 3 bases, and 20 bases stayed unmatched. Written as DNA, the CDR3 is TGTGCCAGCCCCCCTCTAACCGGGACAGGCTTGGGGTACACTGAAGCTTTCTTT. It translates to CASPPLTGTGLGYTEAFF.

This sequence joins TRBV6-5 and TRBJ1-4, with D unresolved. The germline V and J ends were trimmed by 6 bases and 8 bases, with 13 bases remaining between them. Germline CDR1 and CDR2: MNHEY and SVGAGI. This CDR3 region has 13 residues. In DNA form, the CDR3 reads TGTGCCAGCAGGGCTACAATCGGGGAAAAACTGTTTTTT. It is translated as CASRATIGEKLFF.

This rearrangement joins TRBV5-1 to TRBJ1-2; possibly TRBD1 for D (6 bases). This CDR3 has 14 residues. Trimming shortened V by 3 bases and J by 0 bases, and 9 bases separated the two germline ends. Per germline, CDR1 SGHRS and CDR2 YFSETQ. The CDR3 sequence: CASSSGQTNYGYTF. CDR3 bases: TGCGCCAGCAGCTCAGGACAGACTAACTATGGCTACACCTTC.

The chain recombines TRBV7-2 with TRBJ2-5, with 16 bases matching TRBD2. The J segment lost 5 bases and the V segment lost 4 bases, leaving 1 base of the junction unmatched. CDR3 length: 15 amino acids. CDR1 is SGHTA and CDR2 is FQGNSA in the germline V gene. CDR3 nucleotide sequence: TGTGCCAGCAGCTCGGGACTAGCGGGGGGGGAGACCCAGTACTTC. Translated, it gives CASSSGLAGGETQYF.

The chain links TRBV5-1 to TRBJ2-3; 9 bases are shared with TRBD2. Losses at the gene ends were 1 base for V and 3 bases for J; bases not matched to a gene: 12. The germline gives CDR1 SGHRS, CDR2 YFSETQ. The length of the CDR3 is 18 residues. CDR3 nucleotide sequence: TGCGCCAGCAGCTTGAGTGGCGGGAGGGCCTCTAGGACAGATACGCAGTATTTT. Translation gives CASSLSGGRASRTDTQYF.

As DNA, the CDR3 is TGTGCCAGCAGTTACTCGACGGGGGGGCCCACAGATACGCAGTATTTT. It encodes CASSYSTGGPTDTQYF. The chain employs TRBV6-2 or TRBV6-3 and TRBJ2-3; 8 positions agree with TRBD2. This CDR3 is built from 16 residues. Germline CDR1 and CDR2: MNHEY and SVGEGT. V lost 0 bases to trimming and J lost 2 bases; unmatched junction nucleotides: 4.

Comment on this clone: Other DNA sequences within the sample encode an identical CDR3. The genes are TRBV6-1 and TRBJ1-1, with TRBD1 as a possible D gene (6 bases). Trimming pared 0 bases from V and 8 bases from J, leaving 10 bases between. Germline V gene lookup returns CDR1 MNHNS and CDR2 SASEGT. CDR3 length equals 13 residues. The CDR3 sequence: CASSEARGTEAFF. The CDR3 nucleotides read TGTGCCAGCAGTGAAGCAAGGGGGACCGAAGCTTTCTTT.

The chain recombines TRBV4-1 with TRBJ2-5, with TRBD1 matching over 8 bases. Trimming at V came to 2 bases and at J to 4 bases, leaving 3 bases not matched to a gene. In germline, CDR1 is MGHRA, CDR2 YSYEKL. The CDR3 has 14 residues. The CDR3, as DNA: TGCGCCAGCAGCCAATTGACAGGGGTAGAGACCCAGTACTTC. This translates into CASSQLTGVETQYF.

This chain uses TRBV2 with TRBJ1-4; D not resolved. The CDR3 covers 13 residues. The germline CDR1 and CDR2 sequences are SNHLY and FYNNEI. Trimming stripped 6 bases from V and 0 bases from J, with 5 bases between. The CDR3 here is CASSRTTNEKLFF. In DNA form, the CDR3 reads TGTGCCAGCAGCAGAACAACTAATGAAAAACTGTTTTTT.

The V and J genes are TRBV7-9 and TRBJ2-1; 10 bases match TRBD2. CDR1 and CDR2 (germline): SEHNR, FQNEAQ (reference sequence). The CDR3 is 15 residues long. J lost 2 bases, V lost 5 bases, and 3 bases had no gene match. In DNA form, the CDR3 reads TGTGCCAGCAGCGTAAGCGGGGGGGCCTACAATGAGCAGTTCTTC. Translating gives CASSVSGGAYNEQFF.

The J gene is TRBJ2-1, the V gene TRBV7-9, with D maybe TRBD2 (5 bases). There are 13 residues in the CDR3. Looked up from germline, CDR1 is SEHNR and CDR2 is FQNEAQ (reference sequence). V lost 8 bases to trimming and J lost 6 bases, with 14 bases between them. CDR3 nucleotide sequence: TGTGCCAGCTCATGGGAAGGGAGCAATGAGCAGTTCTTC. This gives the protein CASSWEGSNEQFF.

This chain joins TRBV11-2 and TRBJ2-4; D is undetermined. The CDR3 contains 16 residues. V was trimmed by 5 bases and J by 1 base, leaving 15 bases between them. Germline CDR1 is SGHAT and CDR2 is FQNNGV. This CDR3 is CASSPSSGPAKNIQYF. Written as DNA, the CDR3 is TGTGCCAGCAGCCCTTCTAGTGGCCCGGCCAAAAACATTCAGTACTTC.

This chain joins TRBV6-5 and TRBJ2-1, with D possibly matching TRBD2 (6 bases). CDR3 size: 13 residues. The germline V and J ends were trimmed by 6 bases and 6 bases, with 12 bases remaining between them. Germline V gene sequence: CDR1 MNHEY, CDR2 SVGAGI. The CDR3 coding sequence is TGTGCCAGCAGATTGGAGGGTGGCAATGAGCAGTTCTTC. Translated, it gives CASRLEGGNEQFF.

The V call is TRBV21-1, the J call TRBJ2-7; whether TRBD1, the table's D call, matches the DNA was not checked. TRBV21-1 is a recognized pseudogene. The CDR3 loop spans 14 amino acids. For the CDR3, the DNA is TGTGCCAGCAGCAAACTACAGGGGAACCACGAGCAGTACTTC. Protein product: CASSKLQGNHEQYF.